The text below deals with one T cell receptor beta chain. Unique molecular identifiers were affixed to single, distinct cDNA molecules. One entry per CDR3 protein results from TCRdb running MiXCR on the 5' RACE reads. The sample carries over 95,000 distinct CDR3 sequences, 16% recorded once. The CDR3 is 15 amino acids. Looked up from germline, CDR1 is DFQATT and CDR2 is SNEGSKA (reference sequence). V shed 0 bases and J shed 5 bases, with 16 bases lying between them. This sample was taken from a study of early T cells in non-severe SARS-CoV-2 infection. The sample consisted of whole blood. The chain uses TRBV20-1 and TRBJ1-1, with D maybe TRBD1 (6 bases). This clonotype was sampled from an adult who was a healthcare worker with PCR-confirmed SARS-CoV-2 infection or an uninfected control (not recorded which). The CDR3 sequence: CSARDRGIWSTEAFF. The CDR3 region has the DNA TGCAGTGCTAGAGACAGGGGAATTTGGAGTACTGAAGCTTTCTTT.